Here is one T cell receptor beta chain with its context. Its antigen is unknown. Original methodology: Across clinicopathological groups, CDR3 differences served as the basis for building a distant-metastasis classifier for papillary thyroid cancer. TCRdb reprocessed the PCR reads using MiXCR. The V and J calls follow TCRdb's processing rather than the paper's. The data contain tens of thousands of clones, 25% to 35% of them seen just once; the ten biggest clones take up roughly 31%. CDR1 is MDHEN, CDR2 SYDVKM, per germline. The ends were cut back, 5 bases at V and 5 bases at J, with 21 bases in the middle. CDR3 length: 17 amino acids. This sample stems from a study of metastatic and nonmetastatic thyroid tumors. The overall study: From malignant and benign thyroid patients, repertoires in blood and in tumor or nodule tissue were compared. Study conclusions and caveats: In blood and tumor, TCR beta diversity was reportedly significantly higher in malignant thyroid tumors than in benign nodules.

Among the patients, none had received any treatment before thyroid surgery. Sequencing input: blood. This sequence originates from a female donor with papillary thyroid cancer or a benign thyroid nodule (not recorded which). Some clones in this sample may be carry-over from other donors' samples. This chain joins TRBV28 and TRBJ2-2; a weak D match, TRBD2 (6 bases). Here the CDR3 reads CASSTPVRAGRTGELFF. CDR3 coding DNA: TGTGCCAGCAGTACCCCTGTGCGGGCGGGAAGAACCGGGGAGCTGTTTTTT.